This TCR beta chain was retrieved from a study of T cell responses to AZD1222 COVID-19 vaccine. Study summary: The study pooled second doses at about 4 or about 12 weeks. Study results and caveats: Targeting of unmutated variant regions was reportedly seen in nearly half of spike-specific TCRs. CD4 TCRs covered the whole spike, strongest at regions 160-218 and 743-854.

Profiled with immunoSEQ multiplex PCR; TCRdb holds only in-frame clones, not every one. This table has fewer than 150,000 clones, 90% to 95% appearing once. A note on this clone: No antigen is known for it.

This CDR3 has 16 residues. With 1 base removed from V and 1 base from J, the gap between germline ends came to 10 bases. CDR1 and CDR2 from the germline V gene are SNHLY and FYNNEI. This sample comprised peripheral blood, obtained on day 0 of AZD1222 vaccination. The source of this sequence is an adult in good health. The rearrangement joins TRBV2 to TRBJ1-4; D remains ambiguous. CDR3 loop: CASSEGTQLTNEKLFF. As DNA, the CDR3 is TGTGCCAGCAGTGAAGGGACTCAACTAACTAATGAAAAACTGTTTTTT.